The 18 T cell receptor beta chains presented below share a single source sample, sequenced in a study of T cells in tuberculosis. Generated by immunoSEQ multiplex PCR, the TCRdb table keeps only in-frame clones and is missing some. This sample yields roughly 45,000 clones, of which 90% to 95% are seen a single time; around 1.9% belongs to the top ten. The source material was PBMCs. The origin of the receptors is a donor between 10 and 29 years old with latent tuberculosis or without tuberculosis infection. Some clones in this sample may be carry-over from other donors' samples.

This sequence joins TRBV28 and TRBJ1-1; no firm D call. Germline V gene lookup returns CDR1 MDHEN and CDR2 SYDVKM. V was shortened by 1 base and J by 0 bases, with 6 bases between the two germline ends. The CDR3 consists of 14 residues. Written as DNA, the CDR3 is TGTGCCAGCAGTTTATCCGTTATGAACACTGAAGCTTTCTTT. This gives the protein CASSLSVMNTEAFF.

The CDR3, as DNA: TGTGCCAGCAGTTTGGTCCGAGGGACTGAAGCTTTCTTT. Its translation is CASSLVRGTEAFF. This chain uses TRBV27 with TRBJ1-1, with D hard to call. The CDR3 has 13 residues. V lost 3 bases to trimming and J lost 5 bases, with 10 bases between them. Germline V gene data show CDR1 as MNHEY and CDR2 as SMNVEV (reference sequence).

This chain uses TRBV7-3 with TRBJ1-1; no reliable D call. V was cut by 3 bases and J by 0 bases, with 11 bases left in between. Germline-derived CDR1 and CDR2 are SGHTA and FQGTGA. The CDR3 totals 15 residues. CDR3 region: CASSFSPRLNTEAFF. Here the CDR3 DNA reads TGTGCCAGCAGCTTCTCTCCCAGATTGAACACTGAAGCTTTCTTT. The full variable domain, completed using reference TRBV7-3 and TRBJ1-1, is GAGVSQTPSNKVTEKGKYVELRCDPISGHTALYWYRQSLGQGPEFLIYFQGTGAADDSGLPNDRFFAVRPEGSVSTLKIQRTERGDSAVYLCASSFSPRLNTEAFFGQGTRLTVV.

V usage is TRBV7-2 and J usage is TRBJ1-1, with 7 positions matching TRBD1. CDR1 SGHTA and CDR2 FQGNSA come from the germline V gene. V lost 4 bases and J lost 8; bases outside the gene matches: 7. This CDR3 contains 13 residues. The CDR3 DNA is TGTGCCAGCAGCTCCCTAGACAGGGACGAAGCTTTCTTT. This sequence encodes CASSSLDRDEAFF.

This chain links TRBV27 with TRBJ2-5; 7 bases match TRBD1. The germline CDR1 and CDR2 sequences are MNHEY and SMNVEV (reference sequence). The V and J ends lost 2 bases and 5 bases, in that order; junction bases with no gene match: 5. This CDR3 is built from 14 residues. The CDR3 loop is CASSLDGTEETQYF. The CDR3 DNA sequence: TGTGCCAGCAGTTTAGATGGGACAGAGGAGACCCAGTACTTC.

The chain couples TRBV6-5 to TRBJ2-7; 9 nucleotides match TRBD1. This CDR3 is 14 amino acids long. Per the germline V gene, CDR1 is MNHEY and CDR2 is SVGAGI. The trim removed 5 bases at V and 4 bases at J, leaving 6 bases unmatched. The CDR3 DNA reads TGTGCCAGCAGTGGCCGACAGGGGGAATACGAGCAGTACTTC. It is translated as CASSGRQGEYEQYF.

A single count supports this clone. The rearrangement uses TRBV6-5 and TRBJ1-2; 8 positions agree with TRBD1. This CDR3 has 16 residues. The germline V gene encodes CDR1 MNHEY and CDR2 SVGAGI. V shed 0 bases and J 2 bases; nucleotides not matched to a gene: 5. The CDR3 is CASSYSTGEENYGYTF. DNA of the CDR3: TGTGCCAGCAGTTACTCGACAGGGGAAGAGAACTATGGCTACACCTTC.

CDR3: CASSLRTGPSYEQYF. DNA for the CDR3: TGTGCCAGCAGCTTACGGACAGGACCCTCCTACGAGCAGTACTTC. The chain is built from TRBV7-9 and TRBJ2-7; 7 bases agree with TRBD1. CDR3 length: 15 residues. The junction had 4 bases not matched to a gene; V was cut back by 2 bases and J by 0 bases. The germline V gene encodes CDR1 SEHNR and CDR2 FQNEAQ (reference sequence). Complete variable domain (other parts from reference TRBV7-9 and TRBJ2-7): DTGVSQNPRHKITKRGQNVTFRCDPISEHNRLYWYRQTLGQGPEFLTYFQNEAQLEKSRLLSDRFSAERPKGSFSTLEIQRTEQGDSAMYLCASSLRTGPSYEQYFGPGTRLTVT.

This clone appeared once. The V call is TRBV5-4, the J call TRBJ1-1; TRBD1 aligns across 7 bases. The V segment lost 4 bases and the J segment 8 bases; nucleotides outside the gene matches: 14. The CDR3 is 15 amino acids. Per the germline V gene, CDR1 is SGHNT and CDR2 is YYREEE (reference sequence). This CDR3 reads CASSRRQGKGVEAFF. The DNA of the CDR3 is TGTGCCAGCAGCCGGAGACAGGGAAAAGGTGTCGAAGCTTTCTTT. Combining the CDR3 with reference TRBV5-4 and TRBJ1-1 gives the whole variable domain ETGVTQSPTHLIKTRGQQVTLRCSSQSGHNTVSWYQQALGQGPQFIFQYYREEENGRGNFPPRFSGLQFPNYSSELNVNALELDDSALYLCASSRRQGKGVEAFFGQGTRLTVV.

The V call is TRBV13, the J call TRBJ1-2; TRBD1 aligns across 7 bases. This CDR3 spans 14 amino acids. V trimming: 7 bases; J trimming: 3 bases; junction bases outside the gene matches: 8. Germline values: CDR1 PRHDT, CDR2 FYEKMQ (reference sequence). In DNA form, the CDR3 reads TGTGCCAGCACCTTTCTAGGGGGCGACTATGGCTACACCTTC. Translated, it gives CASTFLGGDYGYTF.

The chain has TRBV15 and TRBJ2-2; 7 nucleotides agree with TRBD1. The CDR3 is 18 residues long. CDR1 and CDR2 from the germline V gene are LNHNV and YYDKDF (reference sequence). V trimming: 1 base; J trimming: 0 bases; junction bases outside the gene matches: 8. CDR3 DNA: TGTGCCACCAGCAGAGGTCCGACAGGGAAATCGAACACCGGGGAGCTGTTTTTT. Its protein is CATSRGPTGKSNTGELFF.

CDR3 in DNA: TGCGCCAGCAGCCAACCGAGACTAGGAATGGGGGATACGCAGTATTTT. Encoded protein: CASSQPRLGMGDTQYF. The chain employs TRBV4-1 and TRBJ2-3, with a tentative D call TRBD2 (6 bases). Trimming took 2 bases from V and 6 from J, leaving 18 bases between them. The germline V gene has CDR1 MGHRA and CDR2 YSYEKL. The CDR3 contains 16 residues.

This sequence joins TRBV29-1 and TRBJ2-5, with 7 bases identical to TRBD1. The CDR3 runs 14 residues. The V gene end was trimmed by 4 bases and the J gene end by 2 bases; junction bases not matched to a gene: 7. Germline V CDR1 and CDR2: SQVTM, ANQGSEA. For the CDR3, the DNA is TGCAGCGTTGGGACAGGCACAACTCAAGAGACCCAGTACTTC. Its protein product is CSVGTGTTQETQYF.

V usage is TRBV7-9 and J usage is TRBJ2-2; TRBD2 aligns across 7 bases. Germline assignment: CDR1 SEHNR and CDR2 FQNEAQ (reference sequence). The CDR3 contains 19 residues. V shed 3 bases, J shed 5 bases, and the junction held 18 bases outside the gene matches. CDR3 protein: CASSLRAKVASGATGELFF. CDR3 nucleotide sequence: TGTGCCAGCAGCTTGAGAGCCAAGGTAGCTAGCGGAGCTACCGGGGAGCTGTTTTTT.

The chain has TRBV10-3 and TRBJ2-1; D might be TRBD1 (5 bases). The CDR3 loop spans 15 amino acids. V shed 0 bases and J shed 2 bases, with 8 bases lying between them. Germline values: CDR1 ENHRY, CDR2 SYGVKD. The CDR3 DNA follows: TGTGCCATCAGTGAGTCGACAGTAACCTACAATGAGCAGTTCTTC. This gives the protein CAISESTVTYNEQFF.

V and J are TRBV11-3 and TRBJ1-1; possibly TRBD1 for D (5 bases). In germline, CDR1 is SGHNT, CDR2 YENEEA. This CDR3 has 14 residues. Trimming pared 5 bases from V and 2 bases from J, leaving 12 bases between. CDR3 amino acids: CASSRGGTNTEAFF. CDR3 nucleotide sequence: TGTGCCAGCAGCCGGGGGGGGACCAACACTGAAGCTTTCTTT.

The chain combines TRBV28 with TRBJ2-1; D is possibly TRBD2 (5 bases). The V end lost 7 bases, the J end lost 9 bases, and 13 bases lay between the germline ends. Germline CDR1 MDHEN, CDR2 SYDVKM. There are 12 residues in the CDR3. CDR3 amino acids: CASTSRAGEQFF. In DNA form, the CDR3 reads TGTGCCAGCACCTCGAGGGCGGGTGAGCAGTTCTTC.

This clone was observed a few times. The CDR3 spells CASSTGGREVEKLFF. DNA of the CDR3: TGTGCCAGCTCCACGGGAGGCAGGGAGGTCGAAAAACTGTTTTTT. The gene calls are TRBV28 and TRBJ1-4; D might be TRBD1 (5 bases). CDR1 and CDR2 (germline): MDHEN, SYDVKM. The CDR3 is 15 amino acids. V lost 8 bases, J lost 8 bases, and 21 bases lay in between.